This T cell receptor (beta chain) stems from a study of cytomegalovirus exposure and HLA in healthy donors. Study results and caveats: A later analysis showed TCR association rates differing by HLA locus, peaking at DRB1 and lowest at HLA-C. Among TCR beta chains, those listed as cytomegalovirus-associated numbered around 180. Later analysis identified a missense DCLRE1C variant that was linked to TCR beta V- and J-gene trimming. Relative to the approximately 700-donor mean, N-insertions were reportedly fewer in an Asian-associated ancestry cluster in a later analysis.

PCR primers comprised 60 Vbeta and 13 Jbeta primers. Profiling relied on immunoSEQ multiplex PCR, and the TCRdb table lists in-frame clones only, not all of them. The data show approximately 120,000 clones, with around 70% seen just once and 3.1% held by the top ten. As to this clone: No antigen is known for it.

Sequencing was performed on PBMCs. This TCR was sampled from a man aged 25-40 years in good health and CMV-seronegative.

The CDR3 region is CASSLALDSKQYF. CDR3 nucleotide sequence: TGTGCCAGCAGCTTAGCCCTAGACAGCAAGCAGTACTTC. The V call is TRBV7-2, the J call TRBJ2-7, with D perhaps TRBD1 (5 bases). V was pared by 0 bases and J by 8 bases, with 11 bases between. Germline V CDR1 and CDR2: SGHTA, FQGNSA. The CDR3 length is 13 residues.